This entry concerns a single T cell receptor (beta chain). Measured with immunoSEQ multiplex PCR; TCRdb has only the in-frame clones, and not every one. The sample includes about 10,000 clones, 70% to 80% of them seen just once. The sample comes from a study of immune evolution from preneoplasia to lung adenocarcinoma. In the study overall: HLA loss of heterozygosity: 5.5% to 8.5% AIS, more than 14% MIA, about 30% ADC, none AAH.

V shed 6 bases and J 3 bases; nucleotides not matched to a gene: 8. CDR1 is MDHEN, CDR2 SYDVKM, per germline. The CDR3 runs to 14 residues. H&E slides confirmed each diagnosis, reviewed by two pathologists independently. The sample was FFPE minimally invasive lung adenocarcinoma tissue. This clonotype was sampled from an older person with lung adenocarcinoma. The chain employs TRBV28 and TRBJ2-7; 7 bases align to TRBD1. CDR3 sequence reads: CASRGPGQFYEQYF. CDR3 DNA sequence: TGTGCCAGCAGGGGGCCGGGACAGTTCTACGAGCAGTACTTC.